This T cell receptor (beta chain) stems from a study of blood T cell repertoires in COVID-19. Background on the study: Sites across the United States, Italy and Spain contributed samples from acute and convalescent COVID-19. PBMCs, B-cell-depleted T cells, or T cells were the source of the cDNA or gDNA that made up the material.

Trimming removed 0 bases at V and 0 bases at J, with 9 bases between. The CDR3 is 17 amino acids. Germline V gene sequence: CDR1 SNHLY, CDR2 FYNNEI. Per the original data handling: Amplifying reference gene primers gave estimates of nucleated cell counts. Generated by immunoSEQ multiplex PCR, the TCRdb table keeps only in-frame clones and is missing some. From that table come the V and J calls and clone size; the DNA was used to work out D and trimming. The repertoire holds 150,000 to 200,000 clones, with over 80% as singletons. This clone has a single count. Sequencing was performed on peripheral blood. This sequence joins TRBV2 and TRBJ2-6; tentative D call: TRBD2 (6 bases). The TCR was taken from a woman in her seventies with COVID-19, enrolled during active disease. DNA of the CDR3: TGTGCCAGCAGTGAAGCGATCGGGGGCTCTGGGGCCAACGTCCTGACTTTC. Its protein is CASSEAIGGSGANVLTF. Full variable domain (outside the CDR3, taken from reference TRBV2 and TRBJ2-6): EPEVTQTPSHQVTQMGQEVILRCVPISNHLYFYWYRQILGQKVEFLVSFYNNEISEKSEIFDDQFSVERPDGSNFTLKIRSTKLEDSAMYFCASSEAIGGSGANVLTFGAGSRLTVL.